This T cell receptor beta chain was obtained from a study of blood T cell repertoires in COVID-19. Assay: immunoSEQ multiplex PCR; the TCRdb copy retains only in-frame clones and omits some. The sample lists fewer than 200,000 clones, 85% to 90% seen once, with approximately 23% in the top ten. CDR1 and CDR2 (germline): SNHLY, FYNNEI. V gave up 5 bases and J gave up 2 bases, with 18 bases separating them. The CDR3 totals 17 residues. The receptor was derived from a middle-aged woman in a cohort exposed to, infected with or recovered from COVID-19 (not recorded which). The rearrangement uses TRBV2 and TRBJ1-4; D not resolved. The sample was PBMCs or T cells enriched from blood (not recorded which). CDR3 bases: TGTGCCAGCAGTCGTCGCCCGCGGGATAGTACTAATGAAAAACTGTTTTTT. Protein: CASSRRPRDSTNEKLFF.